A single sample gave rise to the 5 T cell receptor beta chains below, sequenced in a study of CD8 T cells in ankylosing spondylitis. Their antigens are not known. TCRdb ran MiXCR on the 5' RACE reads and lists one entry per CDR3 protein. The sample has 800,000 to 900,000 distinct CDR3 sequences; 10% to 15% are singletons. Study results and caveats: What appeared characteristic of ankylosing spondylitis blood was a TCR beta motif of under 10 highly homologous variants.

Sequencing was performed on blood, either unsorted or a sorted T cell fraction (not recorded which). These receptors came from a male donor with ankylosing spondylitis.

This clonotype was seen only a few times. The genes are TRBV5-4 and TRBJ1-1; D is perhaps TRBD1 (5 bases). Germline assignment: CDR1 SGHNT and CDR2 YYREEE (reference sequence). V was pared by 7 bases and J by 10 bases, with 23 bases between. The CDR3 runs to 14 residues. The CDR3 DNA sequence: TGTGCCAGCTTCCAGGGAGGATTTGGACGGAGAGCTTTCTTT. Translated, it gives CASFQGGFGRRAFF.

The V and J genes are TRBV6-1 and TRBJ2-5; D is unclear. The germline V gene has CDR1 MNHNS and CDR2 SASEGT. V lost 7 bases and J lost 4, with 16 bases in between. The CDR3 loop spans 14 amino acids. The CDR3 DNA reads TGTGCCAGCAAGGGCCTTTCCGGGCGAGAGACCCAGTACTTC. It is translated as CASKGLSGRETQYF.

This clonotype was seen many times. The chain recombines TRBV5-1 with TRBJ1-4; D perhaps matches TRBD1 (5 bases). Germline V gene lookup returns CDR1 SGHRS and CDR2 YFSETQ. Trimming took off 1 base at V and 6 bases at J, with 13 bases between the two ends. CDR3 length: 15 residues. The CDR3 nucleotides read TGCGCCAGCAGCTTGATCGGAGGGACTTATGAAAAACTGTTTTTT. Translating gives CASSLIGGTYEKLFF.

This chain connects TRBV20-1 to TRBJ1-1, with D unresolved. Trimming pared 1 base from V and 0 bases from J, leaving 9 bases between. Germline V CDR1 and CDR2: DFQATT, SNEGSKA (reference sequence). The CDR3 loop spans 14 amino acids. The CDR3 region has the DNA TGCAGTGCTAGAGGCCCGGTCATGAACACTGAAGCTTTCTTT. Residues: CSARGPVMNTEAFF.

This clonotype has a handful of counts. The rearrangement links TRBV28 to TRBJ1-1, with a tentative D call TRBD1 (6 bases). Germline CDR1 is MDHEN and CDR2 is SYDVKM. CDR3 length equals 15 residues. The V and J ends lost 0 bases and 4 bases respectively, with 12 bases between them. CDR3 loop: CASSLWAGGATEAFF. CDR3 bases: TGTGCCAGCAGTTTATGGGCCGGGGGGGCCACTGAAGCTTTCTTT. The full variable domain, rest sourced from reference TRBV28 and TRBJ1-1, is DVKVTQSSRYLVKRTGEKVFLECVQDMDHENMFWYRQDPGLGLRLIYFSYDVKMKEKGDIPEGYSVSREKKERFSLILESASTNQTSMYLCASSLWAGGATEAFFGQGTRLTVV.